Each of the 18 T cell receptor beta chains below was sequenced from the same sample in a study of T-cell reconstitution after alpha-beta-depleted transplantation in children (dated by TCRdb to about 2016). The library relied on PCR. Sequencing relied on an Illumina HiSeq 2500. To normalize quantification of the TCRbeta repertoire, the TCR libraries were built with molecular barcoding that relied on unique molecular identifiers. The public reads were reanalyzed by TCRdb: fastp trimming at Q25, MiXCR alignment, in-frame beta chains only. Entries that share a CDR3 protein sequence are merged under the most common genes and DNA. The sample table lists about 370,000 distinct CDR3 sequences, roughly 20% of them with a count of one. The top ten hold 3.5% to 4% of the sample. This material consisted of PBMCs from the stem cell graft donor, taken from the stem cell graft. The receptors shown here come from a human donor who donated a stem cell graft to a child with acute myeloid leukemia.

This clonotype was counted only a few times. The CDR3 DNA reads as TGTGCCACCAGTGATGGGATTCTGAACACTGAAGCTTTCTTT. Amino acids: CATSDGILNTEAFF. V and J are TRBV24-1 and TRBJ1-1; D not resolved. Germline CDR1 KGHDR, CDR2 SFDVKD. V gave up 3 bases and J gave up 0 bases, with 7 bases separating them. The CDR3 extends over 14 amino acids.

The V and J genes are TRBV7-2 and TRBJ1-5, with D perhaps TRBD1 (5 bases). Germline V gene lookup returns CDR1 SGHTA and CDR2 FQGNSA. The CDR3 covers 15 residues. V was shortened by 5 bases and J by 6 bases, with 17 bases between the two germline ends. CDR3 bases: TGTGCCAGCAGCAAATCCCCAGGGTCTGGTCAGCCCCAGCATTTT. Translated, it gives CASSKSPGSGQPQHF.

This clonotype was recorded a few times. In DNA, the CDR3 is TGTGCCAGCAGGGACAGGGAGGGCACTGAAGCTTTCTTT. It yields the protein CASRDREGTEAFF. The chain carries TRBV12-3 or TRBV12-4 and TRBJ1-1; 8 nucleotides agree with TRBD1. The V gene end was trimmed by 6 bases and the J gene end by 4 bases; junction bases not matched to a gene: 4. There are 13 residues in the CDR3.

The chain carries TRBV2 and TRBJ2-3; D not resolved. V dropped 8 bases and J dropped 1 base, with 13 bases sitting between them. The V gene's germline CDR1 is SNHLY and CDR2 FYNNEI. This CDR3 spans 14 amino acids. The CDR3: CASGGRRGTDTQYF. The CDR3 DNA follows: TGTGCCAGCGGCGGAAGGAGAGGCACAGATACGCAGTATTTT.

The sample holds a few counts of this clonotype. The chain carries TRBV20-1 and TRBJ2-5, with D possibly matching TRBD2 (6 bases). The CDR3 extends over 14 amino acids. The germline V and J ends were trimmed by 2 bases and 4 bases, with 14 bases remaining between them. Germline values: CDR1 DFQATT, CDR2 SNEGSKA (reference sequence). In DNA, the CDR3 is TGCAGTGCTAGATCCCCGGGGGTCCGAGAGACCCAGTACTTC. It specifies CSARSPGVRETQYF.

The V call is TRBV20-1, the J call TRBJ2-7; D is unclear. Germline V gives CDR1 DFQATT, CDR2 SNEGSKA (reference sequence). Trimming pared 6 bases from V and 2 bases from J, leaving 17 bases between. The CDR3 consists of 14 residues. CDR3 DNA: TGCAGTGCCGCATACCTCAGAACTACCTACGAGCAGTACTTC. Translating it yields CSAAYLRTTYEQYF.

Ten or more counts support this clonotype. The chain couples TRBV29-1 to TRBJ1-2; 8 bases agree with TRBD1. Germline CDR1 SQVTM, CDR2 ANQGSEA. The CDR3 loop spans 13 amino acids. With V trimmed by 3 bases and J by 1 base, 1 base remained unmatched. This CDR3 reads CSVETGDNYGYTF. In nucleotides, the CDR3 is TGCAGCGTTGAGACAGGGGATAACTATGGCTACACCTTC.

The chain recombines TRBV20-1 with TRBJ2-5, with 7 bases identical to TRBD2. Germline V gene sequence: CDR1 DFQATT, CDR2 SNEGSKA (reference sequence). This CDR3 region has 13 residues. J gave up 1 base and V 6 bases, and 5 bases lay outside the gene matches. The CDR3 region has the DNA TGCAGTGCCGAGCGGGACCGCCAAGAGACCCAGTACTTC. Translated, it gives CSAERDRQETQYF.

This clonotype was seen at least ten times. This chain joins TRBV6-6 and TRBJ2-7; 7 bases agree with TRBD1. The CDR3 runs to 13 residues. Per germline, CDR1 MNHNY and CDR2 SVGAGI (reference sequence). Trimming cost V 5 bases and J 6 bases; bases outside gene matches: 7. CDR3 DNA sequence: TGTGCCAGCAGTAGGAACAGGGGCAGCGAGCAGTACTTC. This sequence encodes CASSRNRGSEQYF.

The V gene is TRBV30, the J gene TRBJ2-7; TRBD1 is a possible D gene (6 bases). Trimming left V 1 base short and J 3 bases short, with 13 bases between. Per germline, CDR1 GTSNPN and CDR2 SVGIG (reference sequence). The CDR3 length is 14 residues. The CDR3 here is CAWSGPGTNYEQYF. The CDR3, as DNA: TGTGCCTGGAGTGGGCCCGGGACAAACTACGAGCAGTACTTC.

This clonotype was detected ten times or more. The V and J genes are TRBV5-1 and TRBJ2-5, with 7 bases identical to TRBD2. Germline assignment: CDR1 SGHRS and CDR2 YFSETQ. The CDR3 length is 13 residues. V was clipped by 7 bases and J by 0 bases; unmatched bases: 3. Written as DNA, the CDR3 is TGCGCCAGCGCGAGCGGGGACCAAGAGACCCAGTACTTC. Protein product: CASASGDQETQYF.

V is TRBV12-1 and J is TRBJ2-5; the D segment call TRBD1 is taken from the table without a DNA check. TRBV12-1 is a known pseudogene. The CDR3 contains 17 residues. The DNA for the CDR3 is TGTGCCAGCAGCTTTGCTTCTGGGCAGGGCGAGCAAGAGACCCAGTACTTC. Amino acids: CASSFASGQGEQETQYF.

This clonotype was detected a few times. The chain uses TRBV29-1 and TRBJ1-1; D remains ambiguous. Germline assignment: CDR1 SQVTM and CDR2 ANQGSEA. The V end was cut by 6 bases, the J end by 5 bases, with 13 bases between. The CDR3 contains 12 residues. The CDR3 nucleotides read TGCAGCGTCGTAGGGTTAGAGACTGAAGCTTTCTTT. The encoded protein is CSVVGLETEAFF.

This clonotype was counted a few times. The rearrangement links TRBV7-3 to TRBJ2-1; D is unclear. This CDR3 contains 15 residues. CDR1 SGHTA and CDR2 FQGTGA come from the germline V gene. The V gene lost 6 bases and the J gene lost 0 bases, with 12 bases spanning the gap. The CDR3 reads CASSPTLSSYNEQFF. The CDR3 bases are TGTGCCAGCAGTCCTACCTTGAGCTCCTACAATGAGCAGTTCTTC.

This clonotype was observed a handful of times. The chain joins TRBV28 to TRBJ2-7; TRBD1 matches at 12 bases. After removal of 3 bases from V and 3 bases from J, the junction contained 15 bases not matched to a gene. The CDR3 length is 19 residues. The germline V gene has CDR1 MDHEN and CDR2 SYDVKM. The CDR3 sequence: CASSLAAGTGGDYIYEQYF. The CDR3 DNA reads as TGTGCCAGCAGTTTGGCAGCCGGGACAGGGGGCGATTATATCTACGAGCAGTACTTC.

About this clonotype: The CDR3 carries no conserved terminal phenylalanine or tryptophan, so it likely arises from a read error. The J gene is TRBJ1-1, the V gene TRBV5-1; D possibly corresponds to TRBD1 (5 bases). The CDR3 loop spans 15 amino acids. Germline V lookup: CDR1 SGHRS, CDR2 YFSETQ. V dropped 0 bases and J dropped 3 bases, with 12 bases sitting between them. The DNA for the CDR3 is TGCGCCAGCAGCTTGGCCGGGGGGGAGGACACTGAAGCTTTCTGT. This codes for CASSLAGGEDTEAFC.

A few counts support this clonotype. The rearrangement uses TRBV12-3 or TRBV12-4 and TRBJ1-5, with TRBD1 matching 8 bases. The CDR3 consists of 11 residues. Losses at the gene ends were 2 bases for V and 14 bases for J; bases not matched to a gene: 2. The CDR3 reads CASSLMGQEHF. The CDR3 DNA reads TGTGCCAGCAGTTTAATGGGACAGGAGCATTTT.

This clonotype was observed a handful of times. The gene calls are TRBV6-1 and TRBJ2-1, with 7 bases aligning to TRBD1. V was clipped by 7 bases and J by 5 bases; unmatched bases: 11. CDR3 length equals 15 residues. Germline V gives CDR1 MNHNS, CDR2 SASEGT. The CDR3 region is CASTPRQGWDNEQFF. The CDR3, as DNA: TGTGCCAGCACCCCGCGACAGGGATGGGACAATGAGCAGTTCTTC.